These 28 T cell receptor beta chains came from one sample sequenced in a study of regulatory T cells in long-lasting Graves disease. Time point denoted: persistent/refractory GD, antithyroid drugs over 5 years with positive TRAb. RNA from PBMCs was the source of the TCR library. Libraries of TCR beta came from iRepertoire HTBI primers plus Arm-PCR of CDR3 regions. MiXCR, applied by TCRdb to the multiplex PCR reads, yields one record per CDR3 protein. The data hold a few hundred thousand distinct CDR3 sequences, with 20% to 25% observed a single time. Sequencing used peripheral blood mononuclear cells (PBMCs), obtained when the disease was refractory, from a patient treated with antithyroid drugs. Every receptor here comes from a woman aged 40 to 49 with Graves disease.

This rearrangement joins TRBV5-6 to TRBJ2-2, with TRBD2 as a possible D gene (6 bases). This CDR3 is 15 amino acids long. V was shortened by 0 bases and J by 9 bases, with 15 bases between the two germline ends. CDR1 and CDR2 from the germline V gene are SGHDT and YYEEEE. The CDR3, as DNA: TGTGCCAGCAGCTTGGTAAACGGGGGAAGCTGGGAGCTGTTTTTT. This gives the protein CASSLVNGGSWELFF.

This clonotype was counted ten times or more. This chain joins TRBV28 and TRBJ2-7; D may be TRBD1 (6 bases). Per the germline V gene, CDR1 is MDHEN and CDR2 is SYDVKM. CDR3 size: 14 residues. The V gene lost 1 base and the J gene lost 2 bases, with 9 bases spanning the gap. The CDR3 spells CASSLFDRTYEQYF. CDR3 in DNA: TGTGCCAGCAGTTTATTTGACAGGACCTACGAGCAGTACTTC.

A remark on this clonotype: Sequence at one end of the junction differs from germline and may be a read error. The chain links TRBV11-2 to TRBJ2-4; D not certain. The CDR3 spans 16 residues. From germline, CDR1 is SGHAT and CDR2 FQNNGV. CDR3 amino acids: CANSLRGGLNRNIQYF. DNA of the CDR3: TGTGCCAACAGCTTGAGAGGTGGTCTAAACCGAAACATTCAGTACTTC.

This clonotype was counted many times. CDR3 sequence reads: CASSLSPGAEKLFF. CDR3 DNA sequence: TGCGCCAGCAGCTTAAGTCCGGGAGCCGAAAAACTGTTTTTT. This rearrangement joins TRBV5-1 to TRBJ1-4; no reliable D call. CDR1 is SGHRS and CDR2 is YFSETQ in the germline V gene. There are 14 residues in the CDR3. Trimming took off 2 bases at V and 8 bases at J, with 13 bases between the two ends. The whole variable domain, filled in from reference TRBV5-1 and TRBJ1-4, reads KAGVTQTPRYLIKTRGQQVTLSCSPISGHRSVSWYQQTPGQGLQFLFEYFSETQRNKGNFPGRFSGRQFSNSRSEMNVSTLELGDSALYLCASSLSPGAEKLFFGSGTQLSVL.

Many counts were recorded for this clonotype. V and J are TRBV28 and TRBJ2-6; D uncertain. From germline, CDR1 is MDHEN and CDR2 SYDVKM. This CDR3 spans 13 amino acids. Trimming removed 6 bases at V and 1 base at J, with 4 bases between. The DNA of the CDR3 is TGTGCCAGCAGGCGATCTGGGGCCAACGTCCTGACTTTC. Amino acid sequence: CASRRSGANVLTF.

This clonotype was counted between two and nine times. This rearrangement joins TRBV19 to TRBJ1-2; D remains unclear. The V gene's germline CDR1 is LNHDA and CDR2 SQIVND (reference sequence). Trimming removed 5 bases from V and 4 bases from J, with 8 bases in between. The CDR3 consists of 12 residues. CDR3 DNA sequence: TGTGCCAGTAGTCCCCGTGGCTATGGCTACACCTTC. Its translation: CASSPRGYGYTF. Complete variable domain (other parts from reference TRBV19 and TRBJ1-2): DGGITQSPKYLFRKEGQNVTLSCEQNLNHDAMYWYRQDPGQGLRLIYYSQIVNDFQKGDIAEGYSVSREKKESFPLTVTSAQKNPTAFYLCASSPRGYGYTFGSGTRLTVV.

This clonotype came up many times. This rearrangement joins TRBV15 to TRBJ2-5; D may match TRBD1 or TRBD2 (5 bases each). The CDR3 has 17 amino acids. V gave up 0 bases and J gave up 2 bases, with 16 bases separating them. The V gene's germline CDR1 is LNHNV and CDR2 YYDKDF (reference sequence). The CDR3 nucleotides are TGTGCCACCAGCAGAGATAGAATGGGGGACGGGCAAGAGACCCAGTACTTC. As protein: CATSRDRMGDGQETQYF.

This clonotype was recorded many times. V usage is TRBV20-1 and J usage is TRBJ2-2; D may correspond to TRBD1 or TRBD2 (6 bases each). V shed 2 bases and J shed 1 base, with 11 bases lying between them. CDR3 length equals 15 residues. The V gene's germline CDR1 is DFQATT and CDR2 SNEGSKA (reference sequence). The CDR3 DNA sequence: TGCAGTGCTAGACCGGGGGCCGTGAACACCGGGGAGCTGTTTTTT. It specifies CSARPGAVNTGELFF.

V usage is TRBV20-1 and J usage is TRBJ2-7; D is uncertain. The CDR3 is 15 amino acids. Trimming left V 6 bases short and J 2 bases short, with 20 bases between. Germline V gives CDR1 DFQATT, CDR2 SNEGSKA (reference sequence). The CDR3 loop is CSAKPGPDLPYEQYF. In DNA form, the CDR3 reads TGCAGTGCCAAACCTGGACCCGACCTTCCCTACGAGCAGTACTTC.

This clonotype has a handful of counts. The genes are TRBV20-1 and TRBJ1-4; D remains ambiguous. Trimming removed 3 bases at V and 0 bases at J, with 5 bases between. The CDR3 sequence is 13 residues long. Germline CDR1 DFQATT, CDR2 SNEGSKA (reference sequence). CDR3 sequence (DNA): TGCAGTGCTAGTTACTCAACTAATGAAAAACTGTTTTTT. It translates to CSASYSTNEKLFF.

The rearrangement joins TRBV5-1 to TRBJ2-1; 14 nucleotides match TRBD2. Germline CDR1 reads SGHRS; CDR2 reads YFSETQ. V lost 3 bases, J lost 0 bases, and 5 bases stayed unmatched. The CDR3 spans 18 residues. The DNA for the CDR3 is TGCGCCAGCAGCTCCCGGACTAGCGGGAGGAACTCCTACAATGAGCAGTTCTTC. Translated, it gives CASSSRTSGRNSYNEQFF.

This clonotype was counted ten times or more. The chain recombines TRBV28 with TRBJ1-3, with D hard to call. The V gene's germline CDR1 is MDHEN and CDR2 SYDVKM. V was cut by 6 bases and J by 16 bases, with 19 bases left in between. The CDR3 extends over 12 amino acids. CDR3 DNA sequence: TGTGCCAGCAGAGACATGGGAAACATTGGGTATTTT. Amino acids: CASRDMGNIGYF.

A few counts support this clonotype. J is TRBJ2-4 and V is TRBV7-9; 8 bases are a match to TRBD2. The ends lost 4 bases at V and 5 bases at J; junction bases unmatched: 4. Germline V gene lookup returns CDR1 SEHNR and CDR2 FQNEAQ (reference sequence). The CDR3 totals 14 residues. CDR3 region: CASSSSAGENIQYF. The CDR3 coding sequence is TGTGCCAGCAGCTCGTCAGCGGGAGAAAACATTCAGTACTTC. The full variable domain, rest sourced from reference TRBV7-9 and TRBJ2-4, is DTGVSQNPRHKITKRGQNVTFRCDPISEHNRLYWYRQTLGQGPEFLTYFQNEAQLEKSRLLSDRFSAERPKGSFSTLEIQRTEQGDSAMYLCASSSSAGENIQYFGAGTRLSVL.

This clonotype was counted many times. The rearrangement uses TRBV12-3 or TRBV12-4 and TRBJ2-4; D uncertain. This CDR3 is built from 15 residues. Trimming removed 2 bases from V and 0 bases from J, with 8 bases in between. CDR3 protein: CASSLSRSAKNIQYF. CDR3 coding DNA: TGTGCCAGCAGTTTATCCAGGTCAGCCAAAAACATTCAGTACTTC.

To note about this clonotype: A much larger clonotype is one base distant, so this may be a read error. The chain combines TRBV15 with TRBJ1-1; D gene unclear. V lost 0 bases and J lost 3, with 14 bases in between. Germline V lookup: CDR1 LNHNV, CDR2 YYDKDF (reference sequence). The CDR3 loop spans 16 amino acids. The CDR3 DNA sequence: TGTGCCACCAGCAGAGATAGGGCAGGAATGGACACTGAAGCTTTCTTT. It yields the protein CATSRDRAGMDTEAFF. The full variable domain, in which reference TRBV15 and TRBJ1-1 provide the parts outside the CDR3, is DAMVIQNPRYQVTQFGKPVTLSCSQTLNHNVMYWYQQKSSQAPKLLFHYYDKDFNNEADTPDNFQSRRPNTSFCFLDIRSPGLGDTAMYLCATSRDRAGMDTEAFFGQGTRLTVV.

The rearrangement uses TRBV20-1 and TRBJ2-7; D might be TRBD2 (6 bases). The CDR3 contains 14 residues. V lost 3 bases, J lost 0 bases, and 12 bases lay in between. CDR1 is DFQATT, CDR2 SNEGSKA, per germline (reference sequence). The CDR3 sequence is CSASGFGSSYEQYF. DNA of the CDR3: TGCAGTGCTAGTGGTTTCGGGAGCTCCTACGAGCAGTACTTC.

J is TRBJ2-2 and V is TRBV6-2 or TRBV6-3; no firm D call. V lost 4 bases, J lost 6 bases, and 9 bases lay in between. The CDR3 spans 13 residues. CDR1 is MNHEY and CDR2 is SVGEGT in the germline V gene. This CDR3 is CASSSPSPGELFF. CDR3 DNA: TGTGCCAGCAGTTCCCCGTCCCCCGGGGAGCTGTTTTTT.

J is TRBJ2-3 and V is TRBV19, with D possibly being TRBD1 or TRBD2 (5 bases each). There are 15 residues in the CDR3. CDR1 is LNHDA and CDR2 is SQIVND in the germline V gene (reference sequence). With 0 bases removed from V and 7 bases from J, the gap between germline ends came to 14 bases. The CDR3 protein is CASSIDRWGTNTQYF. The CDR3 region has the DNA TGTGCCAGTAGTATAGATCGCTGGGGGACCAATACGCAGTATTTT.

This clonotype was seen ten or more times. The CDR3: CSVDLTEAFF. The DNA of the CDR3 is TGCAGCGTTGACTTAACTGAAGCTTTCTTT. The V gene is TRBV29-1, the J gene TRBJ1-1; D not certain. The CDR3 contains 10 residues. The ends were cut back, 3 bases at V and 5 bases at J, with 4 bases in the middle. Per the germline V gene, CDR1 is SQVTM and CDR2 is ANQGSEA.

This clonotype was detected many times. CDR3 nucleotides: TGTGCCAGCGGCCCGCGGGTCGGCACTGAAGCTTTCTTT. This translates into CASGPRVGTEAFF. The J gene is TRBJ1-1, the V gene TRBV6-1; D gene ambiguous. The germline gives CDR1 MNHNS, CDR2 SASEGT. This CDR3 comprises 13 residues. V was trimmed by 8 bases and J by 4 bases, leaving 14 bases between them.

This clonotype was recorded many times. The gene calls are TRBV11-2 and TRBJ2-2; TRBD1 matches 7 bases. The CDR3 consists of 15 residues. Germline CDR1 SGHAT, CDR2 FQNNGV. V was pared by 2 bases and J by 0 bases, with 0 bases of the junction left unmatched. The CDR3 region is CASSLQGANTGELFF. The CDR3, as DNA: TGTGCCAGCAGCTTACAGGGGGCGAACACCGGGGAGCTGTTTTTT. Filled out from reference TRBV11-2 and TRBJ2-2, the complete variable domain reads EAGVAQSPRYKIIEKRQSVAFWCNPISGHATLYWYQQILGQGPKLLIQFQNNGVVDDSQLPKDRFSAERLKGVDSTLKIQPAKLEDSAVYLCASSLQGANTGELFFGEGSRLTVL.

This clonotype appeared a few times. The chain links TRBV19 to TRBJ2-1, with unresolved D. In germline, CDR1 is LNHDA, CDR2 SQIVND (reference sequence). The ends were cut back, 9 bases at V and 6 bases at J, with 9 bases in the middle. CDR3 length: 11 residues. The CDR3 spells CASEKGNEQFF. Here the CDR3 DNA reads TGTGCCAGCGAAAAGGGCAATGAGCAGTTCTTC.

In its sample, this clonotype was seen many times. The CDR3 here is CASSELNLVPRKTEAFF. DNA of the CDR3: TGTGCCAGCAGTGAACTTAACTTGGTACCCCGGAAGACTGAAGCTTTCTTT. This chain joins TRBV2 and TRBJ1-1; unclear D gene. CDR1 and CDR2 from the germline V gene are SNHLY and FYNNEI. The CDR3 covers 17 residues. Deletions cut 2 bases from V and 5 bases from J, with 21 bases between.

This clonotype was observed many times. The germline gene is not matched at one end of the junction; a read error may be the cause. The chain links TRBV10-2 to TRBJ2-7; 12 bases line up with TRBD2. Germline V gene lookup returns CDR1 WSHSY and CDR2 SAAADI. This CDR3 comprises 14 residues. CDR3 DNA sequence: TGTGCCAGCAGCGGACTAGCGGGAACCTACGAGCAGTACTTC. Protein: CASSGLAGTYEQYF.

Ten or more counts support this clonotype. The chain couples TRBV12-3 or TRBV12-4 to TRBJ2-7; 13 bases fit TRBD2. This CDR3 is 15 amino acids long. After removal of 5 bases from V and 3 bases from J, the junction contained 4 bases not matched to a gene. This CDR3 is CASSGGLAGIYEQYF. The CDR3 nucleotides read TGTGCCAGCAGTGGGGGACTAGCGGGAATCTACGAGCAGTACTTC.

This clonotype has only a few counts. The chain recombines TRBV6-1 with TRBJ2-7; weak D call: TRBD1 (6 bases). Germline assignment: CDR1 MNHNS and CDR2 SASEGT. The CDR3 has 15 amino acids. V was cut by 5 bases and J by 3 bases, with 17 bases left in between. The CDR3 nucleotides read TGTGCCAGCAGTCCCCCCCGGACAGTAATCTACGAGCAGTACTTC. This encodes CASSPPRTVIYEQYF.

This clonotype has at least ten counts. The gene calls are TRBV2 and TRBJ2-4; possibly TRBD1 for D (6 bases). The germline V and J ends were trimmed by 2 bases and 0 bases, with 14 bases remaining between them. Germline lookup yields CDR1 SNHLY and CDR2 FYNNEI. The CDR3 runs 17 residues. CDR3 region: CASSEYLTGLAKNIQYF. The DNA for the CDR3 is TGTGCCAGCAGTGAATACCTGACAGGTTTAGCCAAAAACATTCAGTACTTC.

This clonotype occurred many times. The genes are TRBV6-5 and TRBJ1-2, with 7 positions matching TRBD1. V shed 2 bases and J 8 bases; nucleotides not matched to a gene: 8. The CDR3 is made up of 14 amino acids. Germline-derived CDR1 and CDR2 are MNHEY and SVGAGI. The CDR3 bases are TGTGCCAGCAGTTACCCTAGGACAGGCGGCGGCTACACCTTC. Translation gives CASSYPRTGGGYTF.